This T cell receptor (beta chain) was profiled in a study of shared clonotypes between healthy human individuals. Assay: immunoSEQ multiplex PCR; the TCRdb copy retains only in-frame clones and omits some. The table lists 2 million to 2.5 million clones, around 95% of them singletons. Germline CDR1 reads MNHEY; CDR2 reads SVGAGI. V was trimmed by 5 bases and J by 1 base, leaving 12 bases between them. This CDR3 is built from 15 residues. The rearrangement joins TRBV6-5 to TRBJ1-3; no clear D. The source of this sequence is a man aged 18 to 35 in good health. Material for sequencing was naive CD4+ T cells sorted from blood. Subset given: CD45RA+ positively selected. CDR3 residues: CASSKRDRSGNTIYF. CDR3 sequence (DNA): TGTGCCAGCAGTAAAAGGGATAGATCTGGAAACACCATATATTTT.